These 12 T cell receptor beta chains came from one sample sequenced in a study of OX40 agonist ivuxolimab in advanced cancers. Receptor libraries were prepared by the immunoSEQ multiplex PCR assay. The table was pulled from immuneACCESS by TCRdb, which kept in-frame rearrangements only. Such tables lose some clones; where checked, under half of the loss comes from unresolved V genes, and the rest has no known cause. In this sample the table shows 14,000 or so clones, about 75% of which occur a single time. The ten largest make up just over 35% of the sample. Sequenced here: CD4+ or CD8+ T cells sorted from blood, sampled in a trial of the OX40 agonist ivuxolimab. Receptors were obtained from an adult with an advanced solid tumor such as melanoma, head and neck, liver or kidney cancer.

This chain links TRBV6-5 with TRBJ2-7; D could derive from TRBD1 or TRBD2 (5 bases each). This CDR3 region has 11 residues. Germline loops: CDR1 MNHEY, CDR2 SVGAGI. The CDR3 DNA follows: TGTGGGGTGGGACCGAACTACGAGCAGTACTTC. It translates to CGVGPNYEQYF.

The rearrangement joins TRBV9 to TRBJ2-1; TRBD1 is a possible D gene (6 bases). Germline V gene data show CDR1 as SGDLS and CDR2 as YYNGEE. CDR3 size: 15 residues. V dropped 5 bases and J dropped 4 bases, with 16 bases sitting between them. This chain's CDR3 is CASSHPGTTYNEQFF. CDR3 DNA: TGTGCCAGCAGTCACCCCGGGACAACTTACAATGAGCAGTTCTTC.

This chain uses TRBV4-1 with TRBJ2-5; 7 bases map to TRBD1. Per germline, CDR1 MGHRA and CDR2 YSYEKL. The junction had 6 bases not matched to a gene; V was cut back by 5 bases and J by 0 bases. This CDR3 is built from 15 residues. DNA of the CDR3: TGCGCCAGCAGCAACAGGGGCATGTACCAAGAGACCCAGTACTTC. Its translation is CASSNRGMYQETQYF.

Notes on this clone: A read error may account for a junction end that differs from germline. The V and J genes are TRBV27 and TRBJ2-7; 9 nucleotides match TRBD2. The CDR3 has 14 residues. The germline V gene has CDR1 MNHEY and CDR2 SMNVEV (reference sequence). CDR3 nucleotides: TGTGCCAGCAGGGAAGCTAGCGGGGAGTACGTGCAGTACTTC. Translated: CASREASGEYVQYF.

V and J are TRBV15 and TRBJ2-7; the match to TRBD2 covers 10 bases. CDR3 length: 15 amino acids. Germline V CDR1 and CDR2: LNHNV, YYDKDF (reference sequence). V lost 6 bases, J lost 1 base, and 6 bases stayed unmatched. CDR3 region: CATSVGLAVSYEQYF. CDR3 DNA: TGTGCCACCAGTGTAGGACTAGCGGTTTCCTACGAGCAGTACTTC. Using reference TRBV15 and TRBJ2-7 for the parts outside the CDR3, the full variable domain is DAMVIQNPRYQVTQFGKPVTLSCSQTLNHNVMYWYQQKSSQAPKLLFHYYDKDFNNEADTPDNFQSRRPNTSFCFLDIRSPGLGDTAMYLCATSVGLAVSYEQYFGPGTRLTVT.

V gene TRBV16 combines with J gene TRBJ1-2; D gene unclear. Germline CDR1 KGHSY, CDR2 FQNENV. Trimming left V 2 bases short and J 1 base short, with 11 bases between. There are 15 residues in the CDR3. This CDR3 is CASSQELGGNYGYTF. Here the CDR3 DNA reads TGTGCCAGCAGCCAAGAGTTGGGCGGTAACTATGGCTACACCTTC.

This clone was seen once. The genes are TRBV27 and TRBJ1-1, with D unclear. Germline loops: CDR1 MNHEY, CDR2 SMNVEV (reference sequence). V gave up 8 bases and J gave up 0 bases, with 13 bases separating them. The CDR3 is 14 amino acids. The CDR3 spells CASSATGMNTEAFF. CDR3 nucleotide sequence: TGTGCCAGCTCTGCGACTGGTATGAACACTGAAGCTTTCTTT.

V gene TRBV5-6 combines with J gene TRBJ2-3; D is ambiguous. The ends were cut back, 2 bases at V and 8 bases at J, with 9 bases in the middle. Germline CDR1 and CDR2: SGHDT and YYEEEE. This CDR3 region has 12 residues. The CDR3 loop reads CASSLNSFTQYF. Written as DNA, the CDR3 is TGTGCCAGCAGCTTAAATAGCTTTACGCAGTATTTT.

J is TRBJ2-7 and V is TRBV6-5; a possible D gene is TRBD2 (6 bases). This CDR3 is 14 amino acids long. V was cut by 6 bases and J by 4 bases, with 16 bases left in between. CDR1 is MNHEY and CDR2 is SVGAGI in the germline V gene. The CDR3 region is CASSPTDGGYEQYF. In DNA form, the CDR3 reads TGTGCCAGCAGCCCCACCGACGGGGGATACGAGCAGTACTTC.

The V and J genes are TRBV28 and TRBJ2-1, with 9 bases fitting TRBD1. Germline CDR1 MDHEN, CDR2 SYDVKM. CDR3 size: 15 residues. J lost 9 bases, V lost 1 base, and 7 bases had no gene match. In DNA, the CDR3 is TGTGCCAGCAGTTTATCCTGGGACAGGGAGAGTGAGCAGTTCTTC. As protein: CASSLSWDRESEQFF.

This rearrangement joins TRBV5-1 to TRBJ2-1; 8 nucleotides line up with TRBD2. Trimming took 4 bases from V and 1 from J; bases not matched to a gene: 4. The germline V gene has CDR1 SGHRS and CDR2 YFSETQ. The CDR3 extends over 15 amino acids. CDR3 sequence reads: CASSPGGGSYNEQFF. The DNA of the CDR3 is TGCGCCAGCAGCCCCGGGGGGGGTTCCTACAATGAGCAGTTCTTC.

The chain recombines TRBV7-9 with TRBJ2-5; possible D gene TRBD2, 6 bases. In germline, CDR1 is SEHNR, CDR2 FQNEAQ (reference sequence). V lost 5 bases to trimming and J lost 2 bases, with 15 bases between them. The CDR3 loop spans 15 amino acids. The CDR3 bases are TGTGCCAGCAGCCCTTGGGGCGGGGCTCAAGAGACCCAGTACTTC. It codes for CASSPWGGAQETQYF. Full variable domain (remainder filled in from reference TRBV7-9 and TRBJ2-5): DTGVSQNPRHKITKRGQNVTFRCDPISEHNRLYWYRQTLGQGPEFLTYFQNEAQLEKSRLLSDRFSAERPKGSFSTLEIQRTEQGDSAMYLCASSPWGGAQETQYFGPGTRLLVL.